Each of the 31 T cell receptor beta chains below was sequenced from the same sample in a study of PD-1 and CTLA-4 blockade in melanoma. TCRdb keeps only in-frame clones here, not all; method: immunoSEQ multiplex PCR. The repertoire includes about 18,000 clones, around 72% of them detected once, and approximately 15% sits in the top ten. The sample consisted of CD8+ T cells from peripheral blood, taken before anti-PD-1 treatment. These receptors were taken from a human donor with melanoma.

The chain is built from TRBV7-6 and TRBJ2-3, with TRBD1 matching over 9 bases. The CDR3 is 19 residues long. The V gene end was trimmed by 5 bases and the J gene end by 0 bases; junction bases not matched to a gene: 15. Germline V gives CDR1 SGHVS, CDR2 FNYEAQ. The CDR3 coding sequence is TGTGCCAGCAGCGCCCGAGAGGGGGGGACAGGGAGGAGCACAGATACGCAGTATTTT. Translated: CASSAREGGTGRSTDTQYF. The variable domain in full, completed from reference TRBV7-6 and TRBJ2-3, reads GAGVSQSPRYKVTKRGQDVALRCDPISGHVSLYWYRQALGQGPEFLTYFNYEAQQDKSGLPNDRFSAERPEGSISTLTIQRTEQRDSAMYRCASSAREGGTGRSTDTQYFGPGTRLTVL.

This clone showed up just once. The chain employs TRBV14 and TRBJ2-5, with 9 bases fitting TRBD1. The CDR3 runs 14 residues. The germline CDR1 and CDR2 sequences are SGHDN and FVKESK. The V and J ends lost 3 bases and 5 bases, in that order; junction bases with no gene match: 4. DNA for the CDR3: TGTGCCAGCAGCCACCGACAGGGGGACGAGACCCAGTACTTC. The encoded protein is CASSHRQGDETQYF.

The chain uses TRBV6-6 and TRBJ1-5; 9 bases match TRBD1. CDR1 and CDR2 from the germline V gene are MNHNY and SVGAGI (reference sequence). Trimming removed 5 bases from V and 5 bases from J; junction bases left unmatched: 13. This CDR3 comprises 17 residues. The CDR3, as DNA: TGTGCCAGCAGTCAATACGGGACAGGGCGGTGGGATCAGCCCCAGCATTTT. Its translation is CASSQYGTGRWDQPQHF.

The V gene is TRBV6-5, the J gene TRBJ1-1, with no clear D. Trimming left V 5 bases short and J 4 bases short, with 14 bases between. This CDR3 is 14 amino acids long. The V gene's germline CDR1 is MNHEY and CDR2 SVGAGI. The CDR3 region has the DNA TGTGCCAGCAGTCTACAGCCTATTCTCACTGAAGCTTTCTTT. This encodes CASSLQPILTEAFF.

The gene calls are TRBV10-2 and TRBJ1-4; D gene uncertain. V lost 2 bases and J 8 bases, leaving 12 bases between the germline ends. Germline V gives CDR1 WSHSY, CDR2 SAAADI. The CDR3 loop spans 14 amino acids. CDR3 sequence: CASSEPRTEEKLFF. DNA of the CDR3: TGCGCCAGCAGTGAGCCAAGAACCGAGGAAAAACTGTTTTTT.

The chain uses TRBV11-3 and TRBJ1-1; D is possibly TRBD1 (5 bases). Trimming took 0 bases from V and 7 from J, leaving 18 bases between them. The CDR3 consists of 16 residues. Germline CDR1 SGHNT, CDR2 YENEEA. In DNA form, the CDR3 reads TGTGCCAGCAGCTTAGACAGGGCTGGGGTTTCGGGTGAAGCTTTCTTT. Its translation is CASSLDRAGVSGEAFF.

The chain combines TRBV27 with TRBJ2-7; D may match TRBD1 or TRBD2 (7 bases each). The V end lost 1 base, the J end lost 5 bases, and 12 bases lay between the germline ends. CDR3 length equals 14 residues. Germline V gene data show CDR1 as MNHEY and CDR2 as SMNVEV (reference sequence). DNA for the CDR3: TGTGCCAGCAGTTTATTGGGAGGGGGCAACGAGCAGTACTTC. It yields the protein CASSLLGGGNEQYF.

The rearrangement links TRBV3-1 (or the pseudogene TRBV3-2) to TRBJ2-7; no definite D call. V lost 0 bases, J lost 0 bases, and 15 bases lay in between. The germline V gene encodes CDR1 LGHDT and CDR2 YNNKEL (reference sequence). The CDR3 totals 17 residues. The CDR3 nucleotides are TGTGCCAGCAGCCAAGATCTTGACAACGGCCGCTCCTACGAGCAGTACTTC. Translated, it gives CASSQDLDNGRSYEQYF.

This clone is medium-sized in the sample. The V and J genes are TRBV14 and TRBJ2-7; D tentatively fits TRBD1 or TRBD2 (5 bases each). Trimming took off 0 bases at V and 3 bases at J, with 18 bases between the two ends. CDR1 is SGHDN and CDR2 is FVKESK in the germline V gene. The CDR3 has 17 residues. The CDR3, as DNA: TGTGCCAGCAGCCAAGAATTCTTGGACTGGGGCATCTACGAGCAGTACTTC. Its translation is CASSQEFLDWGIYEQYF.

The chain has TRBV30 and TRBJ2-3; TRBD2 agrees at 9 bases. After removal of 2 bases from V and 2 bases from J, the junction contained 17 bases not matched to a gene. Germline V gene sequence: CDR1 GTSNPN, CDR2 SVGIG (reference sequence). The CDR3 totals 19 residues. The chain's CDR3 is CAWSSGGLATSGYTDTQYF. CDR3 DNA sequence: TGTGCCTGGAGTTCAGGTGGTCTCGCGACTAGCGGATACACAGATACGCAGTATTTT.

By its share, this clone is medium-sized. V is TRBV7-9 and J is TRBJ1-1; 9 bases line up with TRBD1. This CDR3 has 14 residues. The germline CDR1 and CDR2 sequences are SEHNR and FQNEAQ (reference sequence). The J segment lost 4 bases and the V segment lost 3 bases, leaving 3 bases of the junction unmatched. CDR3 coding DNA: TGTGCCAGCAGCTTCCGGGACAGGGTCACTGAAGCTTTCTTT. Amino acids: CASSFRDRVTEAFF.

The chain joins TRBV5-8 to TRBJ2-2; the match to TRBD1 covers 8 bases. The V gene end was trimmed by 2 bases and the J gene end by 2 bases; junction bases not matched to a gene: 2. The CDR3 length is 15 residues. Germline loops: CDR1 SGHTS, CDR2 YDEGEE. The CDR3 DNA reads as TGTGCCAGCAGCTTTGACAGGGGAAACACCGGGGAGCTGTTTTTT. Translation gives CASSFDRGNTGELFF.

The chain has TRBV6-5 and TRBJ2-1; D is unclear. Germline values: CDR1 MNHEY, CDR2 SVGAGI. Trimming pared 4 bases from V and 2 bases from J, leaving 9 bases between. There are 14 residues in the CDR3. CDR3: CASSSGPAYNEQFF. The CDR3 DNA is TGTGCCAGCAGTTCTGGACCTGCCTACAATGAGCAGTTCTTC.

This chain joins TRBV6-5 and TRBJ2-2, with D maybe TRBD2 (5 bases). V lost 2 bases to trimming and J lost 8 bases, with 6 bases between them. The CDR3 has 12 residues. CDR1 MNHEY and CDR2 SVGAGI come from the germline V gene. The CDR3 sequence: CASSYGEGELFF. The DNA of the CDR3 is TGTGCCAGCAGTTACGGGGAGGGGGAGCTGTTTTTT.

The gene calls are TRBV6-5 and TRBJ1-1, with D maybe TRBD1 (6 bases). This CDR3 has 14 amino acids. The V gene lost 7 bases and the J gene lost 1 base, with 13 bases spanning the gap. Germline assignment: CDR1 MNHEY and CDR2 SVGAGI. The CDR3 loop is CASTYRAENTEAFF. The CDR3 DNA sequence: TGTGCCAGCACCTACAGGGCCGAGAACACTGAAGCTTTCTTT.

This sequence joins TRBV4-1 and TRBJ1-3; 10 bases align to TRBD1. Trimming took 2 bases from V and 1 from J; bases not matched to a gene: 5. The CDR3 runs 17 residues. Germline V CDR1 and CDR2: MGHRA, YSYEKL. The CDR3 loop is CASSQTGQGRSGNTIYF. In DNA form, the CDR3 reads TGCGCCAGCAGCCAAACGGGACAGGGGCGGTCTGGAAACACCATATATTTT.

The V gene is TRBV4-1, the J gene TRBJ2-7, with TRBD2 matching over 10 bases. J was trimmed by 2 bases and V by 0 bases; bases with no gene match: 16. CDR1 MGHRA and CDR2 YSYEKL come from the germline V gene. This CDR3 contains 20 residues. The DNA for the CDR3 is TGCGCCAGCAGCCAAGACTTAGAAGGCGGTAGCGGGAGGATGGCCTACGAGCAGTACTTC. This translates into CASSQDLEGGSGRMAYEQYF.

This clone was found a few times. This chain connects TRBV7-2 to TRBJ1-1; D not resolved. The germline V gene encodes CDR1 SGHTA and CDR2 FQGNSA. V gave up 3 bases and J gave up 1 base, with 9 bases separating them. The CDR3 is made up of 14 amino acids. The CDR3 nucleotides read TGTGCCAGCAGCTTCACCGCCAGGAACACTGAAGCTTTCTTT. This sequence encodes CASSFTARNTEAFF.

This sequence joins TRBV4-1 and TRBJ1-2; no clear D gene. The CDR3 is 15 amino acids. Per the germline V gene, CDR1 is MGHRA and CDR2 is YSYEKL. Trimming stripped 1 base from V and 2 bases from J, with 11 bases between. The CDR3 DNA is TGCGCCAGCAGCCAAGTTCCCGGGGAGAACTATGGCTACACCTTC. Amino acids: CASSQVPGENYGYTF.

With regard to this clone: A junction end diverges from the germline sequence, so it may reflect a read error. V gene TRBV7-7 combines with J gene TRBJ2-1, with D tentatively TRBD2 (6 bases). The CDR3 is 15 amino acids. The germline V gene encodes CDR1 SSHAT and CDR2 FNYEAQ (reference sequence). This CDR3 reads CASSLTSSRGDEQFF. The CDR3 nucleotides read TGTGCTAGCAGCTTAACTTCATCCCGCGGGGATGAGCAGTTCTTC.

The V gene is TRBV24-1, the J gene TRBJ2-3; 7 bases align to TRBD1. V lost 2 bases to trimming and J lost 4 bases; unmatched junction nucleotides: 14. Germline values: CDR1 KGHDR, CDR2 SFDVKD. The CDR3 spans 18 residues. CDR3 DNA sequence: TGTGCCACCAGTGATTCCCACAGGGACAGTTTCCAGGCAGATACGCAGTATTTT. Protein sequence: CATSDSHRDSFQADTQYF.

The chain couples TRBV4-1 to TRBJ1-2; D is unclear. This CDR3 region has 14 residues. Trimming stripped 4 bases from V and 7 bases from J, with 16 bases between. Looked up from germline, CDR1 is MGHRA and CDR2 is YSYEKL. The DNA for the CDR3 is TGCGCCAGCAGCCCGACCGCCGCCCTTAGTGGCTACACCTTC. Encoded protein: CASSPTAALSGYTF.

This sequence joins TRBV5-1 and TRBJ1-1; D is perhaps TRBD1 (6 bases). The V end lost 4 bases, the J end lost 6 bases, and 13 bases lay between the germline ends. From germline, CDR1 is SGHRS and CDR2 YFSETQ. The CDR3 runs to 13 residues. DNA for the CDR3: TGCGCCAGCAGCCCACTACAGGGCTCTGAAGCTTTCTTT. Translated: CASSPLQGSEAFF.

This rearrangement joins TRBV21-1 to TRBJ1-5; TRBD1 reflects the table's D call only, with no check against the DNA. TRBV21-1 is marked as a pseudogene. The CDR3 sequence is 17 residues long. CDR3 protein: CASSKGKTGGCSQPQHF. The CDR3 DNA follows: TGTGCCAGCAGCAAAGGTAAGACAGGGGGTTGTAGTCAGCCCCAGCATTTT.

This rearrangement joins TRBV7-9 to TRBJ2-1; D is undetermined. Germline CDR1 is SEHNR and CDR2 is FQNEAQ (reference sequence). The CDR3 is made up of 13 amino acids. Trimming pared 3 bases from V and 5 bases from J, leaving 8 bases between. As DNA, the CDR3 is TGTGCCAGCAGCTTCATCGGAGACAATGAGCAGTTCTTC. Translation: CASSFIGDNEQFF.

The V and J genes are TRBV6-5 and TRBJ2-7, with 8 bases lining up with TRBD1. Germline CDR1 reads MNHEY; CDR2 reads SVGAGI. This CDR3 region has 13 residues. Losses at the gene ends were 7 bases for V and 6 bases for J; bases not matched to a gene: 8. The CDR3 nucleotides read TGTGCCAGCATCGACAGGGGTATAAGCGAGCAGTACTTC. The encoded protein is CASIDRGISEQYF.

CDR3 sequence reads: CASSEPGQQETQYF. The CDR3 DNA sequence: TGCGCCAGCAGTGAGCCGGGACAGCAAGAGACCCAGTACTTC. The chain has TRBV10-1 and TRBJ2-5, with 7 bases lining up with TRBD1. The germline CDR1 and CDR2 sequences are WNHNN and SYGVQD (reference sequence). This CDR3 has 14 residues. V was clipped by 2 bases and J by 2 bases; unmatched bases: 2.

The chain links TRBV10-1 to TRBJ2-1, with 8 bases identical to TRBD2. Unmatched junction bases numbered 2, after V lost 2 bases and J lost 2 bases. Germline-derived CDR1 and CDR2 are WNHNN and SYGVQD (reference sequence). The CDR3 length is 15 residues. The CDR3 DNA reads TGCGCCAGCAGTGAGGAGCGGGGGCCCTACAATGAGCAGTTCTTC. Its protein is CASSEERGPYNEQFF.

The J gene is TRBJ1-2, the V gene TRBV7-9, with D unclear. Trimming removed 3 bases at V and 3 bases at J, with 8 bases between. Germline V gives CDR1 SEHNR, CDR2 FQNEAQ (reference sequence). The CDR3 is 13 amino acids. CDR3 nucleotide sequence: TGTGCCAGCAGCTTGAACGGAGACTATGGCTACACCTTC. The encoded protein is CASSLNGDYGYTF. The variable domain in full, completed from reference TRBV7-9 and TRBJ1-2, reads DTGVSQNPRHKITKRGQNVTFRCDPISEHNRLYWYRQTLGQGPEFLTYFQNEAQLEKSRLLSDRFSAERPKGSFSTLEIQRTEQGDSAMYLCASSLNGDYGYTFGSGTRLTVV.

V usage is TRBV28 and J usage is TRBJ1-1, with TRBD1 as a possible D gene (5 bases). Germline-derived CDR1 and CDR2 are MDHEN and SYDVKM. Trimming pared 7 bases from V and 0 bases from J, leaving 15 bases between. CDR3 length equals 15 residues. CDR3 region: CASTLWGIMNTEAFF. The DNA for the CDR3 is TGTGCCAGCACCCTATGGGGGATAATGAACACTGAAGCTTTCTTT. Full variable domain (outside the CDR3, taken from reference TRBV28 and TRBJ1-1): DVKVTQSSRYLVKRTGEKVFLECVQDMDHENMFWYRQDPGLGLRLIYFSYDVKMKEKGDIPEGYSVSREKKERFSLILESASTNQTSMYLCASTLWGIMNTEAFFGQGTRLTVV.

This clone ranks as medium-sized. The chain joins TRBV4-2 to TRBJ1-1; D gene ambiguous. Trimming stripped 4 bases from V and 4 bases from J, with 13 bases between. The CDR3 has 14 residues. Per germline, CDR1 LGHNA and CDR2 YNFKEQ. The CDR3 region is CASSPGSAGTEAFF. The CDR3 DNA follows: TGTGCCAGCAGCCCCGGGAGTGCGGGCACTGAAGCTTTCTTT.